One and the same sample provided the 24 T cell receptor beta chains below, sequenced in a study of T cells after yellow fever vaccination. TCRdb ran MiXCR on the 5' RACE reads and lists one entry per CDR3 protein. The data contain around 260,000 distinct CDR3 sequences, around 5.2% of them singletons. The sample consisted of CD4+ T cells sorted from PBMCs, taken on the day of the yellow fever booster vaccination. All receptors derive from a man aged 18-30 years who received the YFV17D yellow fever vaccine.

The chain is built from TRBV10-2 and TRBJ1-5; D unresolved. The CDR3 has 14 residues. V dropped 1 base and J dropped 3 bases, with 7 bases sitting between them. CDR1 and CDR2 (germline): WSHSY, SAAADI. This CDR3 reads CASSEFAVNQPQHF. The CDR3 nucleotides read TGCGCCAGCAGTGAGTTCGCGGTCAATCAGCCCCAGCATTTT.

The V call is TRBV5-4, the J call TRBJ2-5, with a possible D match to TRBD2 (5 bases). Germline loops: CDR1 SGHNT, CDR2 YYREEE (reference sequence). V was cut by 1 base and J by 7 bases, with 11 bases left in between. This CDR3 has 13 residues. CDR3 amino acids: CASSLKEAGTQYF. The CDR3 DNA is TGTGCCAGCAGCTTGAAGGAGGCGGGGACCCAGTACTTC.

This clonotype was recorded many times. The chain combines TRBV4-3 with TRBJ1-5; 10 nucleotides match TRBD1. The germline CDR1 and CDR2 sequences are LGHNA and YSLEER. V lost 2 bases, J lost 2 bases, and 12 bases stayed unmatched. The CDR3 is 19 amino acids. The CDR3 nucleotides read TGCGCCAGCAGCCAATCGACAGGGGGCGCGTGGTCTGGCAATCAGCCCCAGCATTTT. Its protein is CASSQSTGGAWSGNQPQHF.

This clonotype came up many times. This sequence joins TRBV6-6 and TRBJ1-4, with D uncertain. The CDR3 loop spans 16 amino acids. Trimming stripped 5 bases from V and 7 bases from J, with 20 bases between. Germline CDR1 reads MNHNY; CDR2 reads SVGAGI (reference sequence). The CDR3 here is CASSPRHGGLSEKLFF. The CDR3 nucleotides read TGTGCCAGCAGTCCCCGCCATGGAGGGTTGAGTGAAAAACTGTTTTTT.

This clonotype was seen a few times. The genes are TRBV12-3 or TRBV12-4 and TRBJ1-5, with D hard to call. Trimming stripped 5 bases from V and 1 base from J, with 15 bases between. The CDR3 sequence is 16 residues long. CDR3 protein: CASSPPGSTSNQPQHF. The CDR3 nucleotides read TGTGCCAGCAGTCCCCCCGGTTCAACGAGCAATCAGCCCCAGCATTTT.

This clonotype was found a few times. V gene TRBV6-5 combines with J gene TRBJ1-2, with unresolved D. The CDR3 contains 15 residues. Germline loops: CDR1 MNHEY, CDR2 SVGAGI. V lost 5 bases and J lost 8, with 21 bases in between. The CDR3 nucleotides read TGTGCCAGCAGTACCGCCGGCCGGCCAACCTACGGCTACACCTTC. It is translated as CASSTAGRPTYGYTF.

V usage is TRBV20-1 and J usage is TRBJ1-5; D call uncertain. Germline V lookup: CDR1 DFQATT, CDR2 SNEGSKA (reference sequence). Trimming pared 3 bases from V and 2 bases from J, leaving 11 bases between. CDR3 length: 14 amino acids. CDR3 nucleotide sequence: TGCAGTGCTAGCTTCGTCTCCGGCAATCAGCCCCAGCATTTT. This gives the protein CSASFVSGNQPQHF.

This clonotype showed up just a few times. The chain joins TRBV5-1 to TRBJ2-2; D call uncertain. With 1 base removed from V and 0 bases from J, the gap between germline ends came to 7 bases. This CDR3 has 15 residues. Germline loops: CDR1 SGHRS, CDR2 YFSETQ. CDR3 protein: CASSLSGSNTGELFF. CDR3 nucleotide sequence: TGCGCCAGCAGCTTGTCGGGTTCGAACACCGGGGAGCTGTTTTTT.

This clonotype has only a few counts. The rearrangement links TRBV12-3 or TRBV12-4 to TRBJ1-4; unclear D gene. The CDR3 is made up of 16 amino acids. With 3 bases removed from V and 0 bases from J, the gap between germline ends came to 11 bases. The CDR3 is CASSLHRHATNEKLFF. The CDR3 DNA follows: TGTGCCAGCAGTTTGCACCGACATGCAACTAATGAAAAACTGTTTTTT.

The sample holds a few counts of this clonotype. The chain links TRBV5-1 to TRBJ2-1; D remains ambiguous. This CDR3 region has 12 residues. Trimming removed 3 bases from V and 5 bases from J, with 6 bases in between. CDR1 SGHRS and CDR2 YFSETQ come from the germline V gene. DNA for the CDR3: TGCGCCAGCAGCTCTCAGAACAATGAGCAGTTCTTC. It specifies CASSSQNNEQFF.

This clonotype came up a few times. Here the CDR3 DNA reads TGTGCCAGCAGCTTAGAGGAAGGGCGTGGCTACACCTTC. This translates into CASSLEEGRGYTF. The chain carries TRBV7-2 and TRBJ1-2; D call uncertain. Trimming took 1 base from V and 7 from J, leaving 10 bases between them. Looked up from germline, CDR1 is SGHTA and CDR2 is FQGNSA. This CDR3 has 13 amino acids.

A few counts support this clonotype. The chain has TRBV7-2 and TRBJ1-4; no clear D. Trimming cost V 5 bases and J 7 bases, with 20 bases left between them. From germline, CDR1 is SGHTA and CDR2 FQGNSA. This CDR3 has 16 amino acids. In DNA, the CDR3 is TGTGCCAGCAGCGTGACACCGGGCCCGGGAAGTGAAAAACTGTTTTTT. Residues: CASSVTPGPGSEKLFF.

This clonotype was observed many times. V usage is TRBV28 and J usage is TRBJ2-4, with a possible D match to TRBD2 (6 bases). Looked up from germline, CDR1 is MDHEN and CDR2 is SYDVKM. V was trimmed by 7 bases and J by 0 bases, leaving 10 bases between them. CDR3 length: 14 residues. The CDR3 DNA reads as TGTGCCAGCAACCTGGGGGGAGCCAAAAACATTCAGTACTTC. It encodes CASNLGGAKNIQYF. The full variable domain, with the rest looked up from reference TRBV28 and TRBJ2-4, is DVKVTQSSRYLVKRTGEKVFLECVQDMDHENMFWYRQDPGLGLRLIYFSYDVKMKEKGDIPEGYSVSREKKERFSLILESASTNQTSMYLCASNLGGAKNIQYFGAGTRLSVL.

This clonotype was seen only a few times. V gene TRBV5-1 combines with J gene TRBJ2-1, with TRBD2 identical over 13 bases. Germline V gives CDR1 SGHRS, CDR2 YFSETQ. This CDR3 contains 16 residues. Unmatched junction bases numbered 9, after V lost 5 bases and J lost 7 bases. In nucleotides, the CDR3 is TGCGCCAGCAGTTGGGGACTAGCGGGGCCCGGTAATGAGCAGTTCTTC. Translation: CASSWGLAGPGNEQFF.

This clonotype was seen a few times. The chain is built from TRBV27 and TRBJ1-1; D is unclear. The germline V gene encodes CDR1 MNHEY and CDR2 SMNVEV (reference sequence). CDR3 length: 12 residues. The V gene lost 6 bases and the J gene lost 3 bases, with 8 bases spanning the gap. CDR3 sequence reads: CASRGSYTEAFF. CDR3 DNA sequence: TGTGCCAGCAGGGGGTCTTACACTGAAGCTTTCTTT.

The table lists this clonotype with a few counts. The rearrangement uses TRBV7-3 and TRBJ2-3; D tentatively reads TRBD1 or TRBD2 (6 bases each). The germline V gene has CDR1 SGHTA and CDR2 FQGTGA. The CDR3 has 16 amino acids. V was clipped by 5 bases and J by 2 bases, with 17 bases between them. The CDR3 DNA reads TGTGCCAGCAGCCTCCGTAGGGGGGCTCTCACAGATACGCAGTATTTT. Its protein product is CASSLRRGALTDTQYF.

This clonotype appeared a few times. J is TRBJ1-2 and V is TRBV20-1, with a possible D match to TRBD1 (5 bases). CDR3 size: 13 residues. Germline CDR1 DFQATT, CDR2 SNEGSKA (reference sequence). The V gene lost 6 bases and the J gene lost 0 bases, with 11 bases spanning the gap. CDR3 protein: CSAWDPTNYGYTF. In DNA, the CDR3 is TGCAGTGCCTGGGACCCCACTAACTATGGCTACACCTTC.

This clonotype appeared many times. The gene calls are TRBV4-1 and TRBJ1-2; TRBD1 matches 11 bases. With 3 bases clipped from V and 7 bases from J, the junction kept 4 bases outside the gene matches. There are 14 residues in the CDR3. Germline loops: CDR1 MGHRA, CDR2 YSYEKL. CDR3 sequence reads: CASSHTGQGVGYTF. The CDR3 region has the DNA TGCGCCAGCAGCCATACGGGACAGGGGGTTGGCTACACCTTC.

This chain links TRBV20-1 with TRBJ1-4; no clear D gene. The CDR3 length is 13 residues. Germline CDR1 is DFQATT and CDR2 is SNEGSKA (reference sequence). The germline V and J ends were trimmed by 4 bases and 15 bases, with 21 bases remaining between them. The CDR3, as DNA: TGCAGTGCTATGGCACAGAGGTCGACTACGGTGTTTTTT. Encoded protein: CSAMAQRSTTVFF.

This clonotype has a handful of counts. The rearrangement uses TRBV15 and TRBJ2-7; the D call may be TRBD1 or TRBD2 (5 bases each). The V gene lost 5 bases and the J gene lost 6 bases, with 14 bases spanning the gap. The CDR3 runs to 13 residues. Germline V gives CDR1 LNHNV, CDR2 YYDKDF (reference sequence). The CDR3 region has the DNA TGTGCCACCAGCTGGAGGCAGGGTGGCGAGCAGTACGTC. It encodes CATSWRQGGEQYV.

This clonotype was counted at least ten times. The V gene is TRBV6-5, the J gene TRBJ2-7; no definite D call. The CDR3 spans 16 residues. V lost 2 bases to trimming and J lost 1 base, with 15 bases between them. Germline lookup yields CDR1 MNHEY and CDR2 SVGAGI. The CDR3, as DNA: TGTGCCAGCAGTTACGGTATGGGGTTGGGATCCTACGAGCAGTACTTC. The encoded protein is CASSYGMGLGSYEQYF.

Ten or more counts support this clonotype. The chain couples TRBV5-1 to TRBJ2-5, with TRBD1 matching over 7 bases. The CDR3 covers 13 residues. J lost 4 bases, V lost 4 bases, and 4 bases had no gene match. Germline CDR1 SGHRS, CDR2 YFSETQ. DNA of the CDR3: TGCGCCAGCAGCAGGGGGCGCGGAGAGACCCAGTACTTC. Translation: CASSRGRGETQYF.

In its sample, this clonotype was seen a few times. The chain is built from TRBV5-1 and TRBJ2-5, with D unclear. CDR1 is SGHRS and CDR2 is YFSETQ in the germline V gene. The length of the CDR3 is 14 residues. Deletions cut 5 bases from V and 5 bases from J, with 16 bases between. The CDR3 sequence: CASRSWGTGETQYF. DNA of the CDR3: TGCGCCAGCAGGAGTTGGGGAACCGGGGAGACCCAGTACTTC.

The rearrangement joins TRBV20-1 to TRBJ2-5; 9 bases are shared with TRBD2. Germline values: CDR1 DFQATT, CDR2 SNEGSKA (reference sequence). Trimming took 5 bases from V and 4 from J; bases not matched to a gene: 8. The CDR3 has 14 residues. CDR3 bases: TGCAGTGCTCGGCGGGGGGGGCCGGGAGAGACCCAGTACTTC. The encoded protein is CSARRGGPGETQYF.